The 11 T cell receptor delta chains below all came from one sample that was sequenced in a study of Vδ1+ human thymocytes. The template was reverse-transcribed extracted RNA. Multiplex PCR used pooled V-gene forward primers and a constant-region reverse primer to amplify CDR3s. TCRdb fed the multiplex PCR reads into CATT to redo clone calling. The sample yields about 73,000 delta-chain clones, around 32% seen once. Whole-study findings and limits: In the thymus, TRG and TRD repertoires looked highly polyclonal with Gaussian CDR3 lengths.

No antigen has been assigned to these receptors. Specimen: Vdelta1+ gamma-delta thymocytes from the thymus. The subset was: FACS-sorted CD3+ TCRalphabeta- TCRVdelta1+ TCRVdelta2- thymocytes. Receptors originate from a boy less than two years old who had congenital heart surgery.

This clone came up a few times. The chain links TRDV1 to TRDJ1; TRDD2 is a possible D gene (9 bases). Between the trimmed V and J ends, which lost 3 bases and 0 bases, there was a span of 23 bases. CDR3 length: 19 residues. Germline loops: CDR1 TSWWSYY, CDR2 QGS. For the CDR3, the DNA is TGTGCTCTTGGGGATTCCTTCCTACGGGGGATATCGTACACCGATAAACTCATCTTT. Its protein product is CALGDSFLRGISYTDKLIF.

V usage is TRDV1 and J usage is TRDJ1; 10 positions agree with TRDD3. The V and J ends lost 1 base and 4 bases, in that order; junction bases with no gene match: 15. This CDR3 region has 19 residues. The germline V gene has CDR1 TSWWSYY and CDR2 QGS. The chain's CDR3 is CALGEPTFFRGIRLDKLIF. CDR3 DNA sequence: TGTGCTCTTGGGGAACCAACCTTCTTTCGGGGGATACGGCTCGATAAACTCATCTTT.

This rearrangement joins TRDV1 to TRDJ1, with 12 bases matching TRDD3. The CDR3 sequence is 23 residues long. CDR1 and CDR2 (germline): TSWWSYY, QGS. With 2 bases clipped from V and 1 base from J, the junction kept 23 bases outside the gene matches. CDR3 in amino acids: CALGEGSGYRYWGIPLGTDKLIF. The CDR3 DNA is TGTGCTCTTGGGGAAGGGAGTGGCTACCGGTACTGGGGGATACCACTCGGCACCGATAAACTCATCTTT.

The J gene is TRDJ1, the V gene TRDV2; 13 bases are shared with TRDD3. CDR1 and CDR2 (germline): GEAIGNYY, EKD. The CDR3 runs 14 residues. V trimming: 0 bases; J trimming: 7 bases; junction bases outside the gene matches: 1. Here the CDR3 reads CACDTTGGYGKLIF. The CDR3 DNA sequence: TGTGCCTGTGACACCACTGGGGGATACGGTAAACTCATCTTT.

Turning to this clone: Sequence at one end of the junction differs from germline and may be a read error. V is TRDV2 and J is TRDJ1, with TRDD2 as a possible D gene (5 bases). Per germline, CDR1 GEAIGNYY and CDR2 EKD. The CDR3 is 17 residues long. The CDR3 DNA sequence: TGTGCCTGTGACATCGACTTACTGACCTACTACACCGATAAACTCACCTTT. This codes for CACDIDLLTYYTDKLTF.

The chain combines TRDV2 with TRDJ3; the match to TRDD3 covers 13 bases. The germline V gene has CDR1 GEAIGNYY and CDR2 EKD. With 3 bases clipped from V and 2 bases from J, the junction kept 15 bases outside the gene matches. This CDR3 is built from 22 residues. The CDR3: CACDPNSQTGGYVAWDTRQMFF. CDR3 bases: TGTGCCTGTGACCCCAACAGCCAAACTGGGGGATACGTTGCCTGGGACACCCGACAGATGTTTTTC.

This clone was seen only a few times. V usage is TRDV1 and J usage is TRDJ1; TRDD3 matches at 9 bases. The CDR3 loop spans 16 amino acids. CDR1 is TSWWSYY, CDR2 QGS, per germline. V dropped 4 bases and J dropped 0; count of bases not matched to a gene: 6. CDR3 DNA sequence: TGTGCTCTTGGGGTCTCTGGGGGATGGTACACCGATAAACTCATCTTT. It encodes CALGVSGGWYTDKLIF.

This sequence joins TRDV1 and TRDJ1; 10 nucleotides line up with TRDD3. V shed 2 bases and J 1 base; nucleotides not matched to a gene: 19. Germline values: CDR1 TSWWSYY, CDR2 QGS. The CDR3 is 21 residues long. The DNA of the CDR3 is TGTGCTCTTGGGGAAGCCTCCTACCTACGGAGTACTGGGGGATCCACCGATAAACTCATCTTT. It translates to CALGEASYLRSTGGSTDKLIF.

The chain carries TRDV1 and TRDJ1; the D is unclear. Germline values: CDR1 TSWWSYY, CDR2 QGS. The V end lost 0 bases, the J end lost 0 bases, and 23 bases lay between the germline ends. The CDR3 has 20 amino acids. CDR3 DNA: TGTGCTCTTGGGGAACTCCTCCGCAAACCGACAAGCATAAACACCGATAAACTCATCTTT. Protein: CALGELLRKPTSINTDKLIF.

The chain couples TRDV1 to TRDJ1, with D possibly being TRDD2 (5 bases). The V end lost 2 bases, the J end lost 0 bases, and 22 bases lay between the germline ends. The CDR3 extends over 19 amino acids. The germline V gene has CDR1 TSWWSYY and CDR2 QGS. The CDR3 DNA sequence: TGTGCTCTTGGGGAATCAAGTTCCTGCGGGAGGGCTTACACCGATAAACTCATCTTT. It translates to CALGESSSCGRAYTDKLIF.

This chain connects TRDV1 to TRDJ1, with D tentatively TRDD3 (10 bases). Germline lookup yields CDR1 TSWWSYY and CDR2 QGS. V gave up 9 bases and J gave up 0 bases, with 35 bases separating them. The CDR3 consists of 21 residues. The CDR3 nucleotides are TGTGCTCTCGCCTCACAACCTTCCTACCAAGTCTGGGGGATAGACACCGATAAACTCATCTTT. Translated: CALASQPSYQVWGIDTDKLIF.